This T cell receptor beta chain emerged from a study of T cells in Graves' hyperthyroidism and ophthalmopathy. RNA transcripts yielded amplified TCR beta CDR3 regions. A first-round RT-PCR of the TCR CDR3 used the HTBI primer set. In TCRdb, the multiplex PCR reads were re-called with MiXCR into one record per CDR3 protein. The sample contains 550,000 to 650,000 distinct CDR3 sequences, more than 11% of which appear only once. This clonotype was seen only a few times. The sample consisted of blood. This TCR was sampled from a young woman with Graves' hyperthyroidism that later progressed to Graves' ophthalmopathy.

The CDR3 protein is CASSYGQANYGYTF. CDR3 coding DNA: TGTGCCAGCAGTTACGGACAGGCTAACTATGGCTACACCTTC. The chain couples TRBV6-5 to TRBJ1-2; 7 bases map to TRBD1. The J segment lost 0 bases and the V segment lost 2 bases, leaving 0 bases of the junction unmatched. This CDR3 is built from 14 residues. Germline values: CDR1 MNHEY, CDR2 SVGAGI.